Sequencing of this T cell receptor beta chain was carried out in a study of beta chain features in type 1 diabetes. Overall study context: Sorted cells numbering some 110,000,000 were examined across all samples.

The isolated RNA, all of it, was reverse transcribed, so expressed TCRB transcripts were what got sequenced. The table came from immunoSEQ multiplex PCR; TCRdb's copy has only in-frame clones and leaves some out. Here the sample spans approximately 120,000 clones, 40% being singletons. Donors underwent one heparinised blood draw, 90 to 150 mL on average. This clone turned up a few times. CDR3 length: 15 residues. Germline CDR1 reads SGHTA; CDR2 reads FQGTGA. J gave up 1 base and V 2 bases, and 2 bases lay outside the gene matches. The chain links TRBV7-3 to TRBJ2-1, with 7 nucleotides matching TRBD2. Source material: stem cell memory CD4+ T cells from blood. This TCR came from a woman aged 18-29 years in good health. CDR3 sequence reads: CASSLAGVSYNEQFF. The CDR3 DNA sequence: TGTGCCAGCAGCTTAGCGGGAGTATCCTACAATGAGCAGTTCTTC.